This TCR beta chain was captured by sequencing in a study of molecular identifiers for immune sequencing clone quantification. General study results and limits: Barcodes shared by identical TCR molecules could lead to underestimated sizes of highly expanded clones.

Both previously described methods and listed TCR primers were employed to make bulk TCR libraries. TCRdb itself ran the PCR reads through MiXCR, one entry per CDR3 protein. The sample lists over 50,000 distinct CDR3 sequences, just over 35% occurring once. J lost 2 bases, V lost 5 bases, and 9 bases had no gene match. Germline CDR1 is SGHTA and CDR2 is FQGNSA. CDR3 size: 16 residues. This clonotype was observed at least ten times. Its antigen is unidentified. This TCR was recovered from a human donor in good health. Some libraries in this study had Jurkat cell RNA spiked in. Sequencing was carried out using naive CD8+ T cells from blood, with Jurkat cell RNA spiked in. Sample subset: FACS-sorted CD8+CD4-CCR7+CD45RA+ naive T cells. The chain is built from TRBV7-2 and TRBJ2-3, with 8 bases aligning to TRBD2. CDR3 in amino acids: CASSPGGGYPTDTQYF. As DNA, the CDR3 is TGTGCCAGCAGCCCGGGGGGGGGCTACCCCACAGATACGCAGTATTTT.